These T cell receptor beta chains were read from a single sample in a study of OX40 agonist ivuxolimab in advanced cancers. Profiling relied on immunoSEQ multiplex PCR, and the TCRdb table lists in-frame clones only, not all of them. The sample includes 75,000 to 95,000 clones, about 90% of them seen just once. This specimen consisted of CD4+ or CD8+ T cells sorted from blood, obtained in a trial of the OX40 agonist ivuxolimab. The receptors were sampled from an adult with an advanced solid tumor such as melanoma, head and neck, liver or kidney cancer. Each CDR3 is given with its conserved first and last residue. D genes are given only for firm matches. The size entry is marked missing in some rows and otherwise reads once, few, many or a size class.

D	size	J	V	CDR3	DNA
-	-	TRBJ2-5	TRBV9	CASSITGNQETQYF	TGTGCCAGCAGCATAACAGGGAATCAAGAGACCCAGTACTTC
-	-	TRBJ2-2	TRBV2	CASSKDDTGELFF	TGTGCCAGCAGTAAAGACGACACCGGGGAGCTGTTTTTT
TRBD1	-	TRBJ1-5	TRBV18	CASSPGGGGNQPQHF	TGTGCCAGCTCACCTGGAGGGGGCGGAAATCAGCCCCAGCATTTT
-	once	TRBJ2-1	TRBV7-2	CASTFVRAEQFF	TGTGCCAGCACCTTTGTCCGGGCTGAGCAGTTCTTC
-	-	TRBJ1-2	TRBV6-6	CASGLQGGVGGYTF	TGTGCCAGCGGCCTTCAGGGAGGGGTTGGTGGCTACACCTTC
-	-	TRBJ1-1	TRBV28	CASSFGSISGNTEAFF	TGTGCCAGCAGTTTCGGTTCCATATCTGGGAACACTGAAGCTTTCTTT
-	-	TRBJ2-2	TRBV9	CASGTYTGELFF	TGTGCCTCGGGGACCTACACCGGGGAGCTGTTTTTT
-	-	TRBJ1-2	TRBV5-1	CASSPVTGLMGYGYTF	TGCGCCAGCAGCCCCGTGACAGGCCTGATGGGCTATGGCTACACCTTC
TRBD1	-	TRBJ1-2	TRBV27	CASSSELQGARRGYTF	TGTGCCAGCAGTTCAGAATTACAGGGGGCTAGGCGTGGCTACACCTTC
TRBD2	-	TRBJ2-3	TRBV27	CASTPLAGVVDTQYF	TGTGCCAGCACCCCACTGGCGGGGGTTGTAGATACGCAGTATTTT
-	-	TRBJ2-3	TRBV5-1	CASSSPMGYTDTQYF	TGCGCCAGCAGCTCTCCGATGGGGTACACAGATACGCAGTATTTT
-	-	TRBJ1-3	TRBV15	CATSRGAQPLSGNTIYF	TGTGCCACCAGCAGAGGGGCACAGCCCCTCTCTGGAAACACCATATATTTT
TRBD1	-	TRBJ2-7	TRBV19	CASSTPRQGLSYEQYF	TGTGCCAGTAGTACACCTAGACAGGGCCTCTCCTACGAGCAGTACTTC
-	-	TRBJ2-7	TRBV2	CASRAGTYEQYF	TGTGCCAGCAGAGCCGGTACCTACGAGCAGTACTTC
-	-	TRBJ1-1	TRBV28	CASSSRTAVATEAFF	TGTGCCAGCAGTTCAAGGACCGCCGTGGCGACTGAAGCTTTCTTT
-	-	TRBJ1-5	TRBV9	CASSVGGSVDAQPQHF	TGTGCCAGCAGCGTAGGCGGAAGTGTGGACGCCCAGCCCCAGCATTTT
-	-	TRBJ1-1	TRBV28	CATLGVRNTEAFF	TGTGCCACCCTAGGGGTCCGTAACACTGAAGCTTTCTTT
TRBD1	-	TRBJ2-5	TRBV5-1	CASSPGNRGETQYF	TGCGCCAGCAGCCCCGGGAACAGGGGAGAGACCCAGTACTTC
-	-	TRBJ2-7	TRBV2	CASSGRAGVREQYF	TGTGCCAGCAGTGGTCGGGCAGGGGTGAGAGAGCAGTACTTC
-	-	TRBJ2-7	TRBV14	CASSQGLGRPSYEQYF	TGTGCCAGCAGCCAAGGTTTAGGCAGGCCAAGCTACGAGCAGTACTTC
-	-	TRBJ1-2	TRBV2	CASTIRRTSYGYTF	TGTGCCAGCACCATTCGACGGACTAGCTATGGCTACACCTTC
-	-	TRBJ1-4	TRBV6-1	CAATGTRNEKLFF	TGTGCCGCGACCGGGACACGTAATGAAAAACTGTTTTTT
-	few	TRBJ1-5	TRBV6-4	CASSPEGDQPQHF	TGTGCCAGCAGCCCCGAAGGCGATCAGCCCCAGCATTTT
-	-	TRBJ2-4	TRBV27	CASSPRGQAKNIQYF	TGTGCCAGCAGCCCCCGGGGGCAAGCCAAAAACATTCAGTACTTC